The 20 T cell receptor beta chains below were found in one sample sequenced in a study of blood T cell repertoires in COVID-19. The data were produced by immunoSEQ multiplex PCR, yet TCRdb's version contains in-frame clones alone and is incomplete. The data hold 89,000 or so clones, with about 95% observed a single time. The specimen sequenced was peripheral blood. These receptors came from a human donor with active COVID-19. The donor label of this sample is uncertain.

This chain uses TRBV4-1 with TRBJ2-4; 10 nucleotides match TRBD2. The CDR3 loop spans 17 amino acids. The V segment lost 4 bases and the J segment 8 bases; nucleotides outside the gene matches: 14. CDR1 and CDR2 from the germline V gene are MGHRA and YSYEKL. The CDR3 here is CASSPFRTSGVGDIQYF. CDR3 bases: TGCGCCAGCAGCCCATTTAGAACTAGCGGGGTTGGAGACATTCAGTACTTC.

The V and J genes are TRBV5-8 and TRBJ2-7; a possible D gene is TRBD1 (6 bases). Germline V gene data show CDR1 as SGHTS and CDR2 as YDEGEE. Deletions cut 3 bases from V and 3 bases from J, with 22 bases between. This CDR3 contains 17 residues. The CDR3 here is CASSSHRWGPSGYEQYF. The CDR3, as DNA: TGTGCCAGCAGCTCCCACCGCTGGGGGCCGAGTGGCTACGAGCAGTACTTC. The full variable domain, completed using reference TRBV5-8 and TRBJ2-7, is EAGVTQSPTHLIKTRGQQATLRCSPISGHTSVYWYQQALGLGLQFLLWYDEGEERNRGNFPPRFSGRQFPNYSSELNVNALELEDSALYLCASSSHRWGPSGYEQYFGPGTRLTVT.

The chain joins TRBV28 to TRBJ1-2; D is ambiguous. CDR1 is MDHEN, CDR2 SYDVKM, per germline. This CDR3 contains 11 residues. V lost 4 bases and J 8 bases, leaving 8 bases between the germline ends. The CDR3 DNA follows: TGTGCCAGCAGTTCTACTAGAGGCTACACCTTC. Translating it yields CASSSTRGYTF.

V usage is TRBV6-1 and J usage is TRBJ2-1, with D maybe TRBD1 (6 bases). This CDR3 contains 16 residues. Germline lookup yields CDR1 MNHNS and CDR2 SASEGT. Trimming removed 2 bases at V and 0 bases at J, with 11 bases between. In DNA, the CDR3 is TGTGCCAGCAGTGAATATCTGGACAGCTCCTACAATGAGCAGTTCTTC. It is translated as CASSEYLDSSYNEQFF.

This clone has just one count. The rearrangement links TRBV11-3 to TRBJ2-7; TRBD2 matches 11 bases. This CDR3 comprises 15 residues. Germline CDR1 SGHNT, CDR2 YENEEA. Trimming at V came to 5 bases and at J to 0 bases, leaving 3 bases not matched to a gene. The CDR3 sequence is CASSIGTSGSYEQYF. The CDR3 nucleotides read TGTGCCAGCAGCATCGGGACTAGCGGCTCCTACGAGCAGTACTTC.

The chain combines TRBV29-1 with TRBJ1-2, with 9 nucleotides matching TRBD1. V gave up 0 bases and J gave up 4 bases; unmatched junction bases: 18. The CDR3 is made up of 19 amino acids. Germline assignment: CDR1 SQVTM and CDR2 ANQGSEA. The CDR3 protein is CSVEERDRVFLRAAYGYTF. CDR3 DNA sequence: TGCAGCGTTGAAGAGCGGGACAGGGTGTTTCTCAGGGCAGCCTATGGCTACACCTTC.

The rearrangement joins TRBV5-6 to TRBJ2-2, with D possibly matching TRBD2 (5 bases). The CDR3 is made up of 15 amino acids. V shed 1 base and J shed 5 bases, with 12 bases lying between them. Per the germline V gene, CDR1 is SGHDT and CDR2 is YYEEEE. CDR3 sequence reads: CASSLYRGETGELFF. DNA for the CDR3: TGTGCCAGCAGCTTGTATCGGGGTGAAACCGGGGAGCTGTTTTTT.

The chain joins TRBV7-2 to TRBJ1-1, with D uncertain. Germline assignment: CDR1 SGHTA and CDR2 FQGNSA. Trimming cost V 1 base and J 4 bases, with 10 bases left between them. The CDR3 has 14 residues. CDR3 coding DNA: TGTGCCAGCAGCTTAGGGTTTGCGGGCACTGAAGCTTTCTTT. Translating gives CASSLGFAGTEAFF.

V gene TRBV7-8 combines with J gene TRBJ2-3; D perhaps matches TRBD1 (6 bases). CDR3 size: 15 residues. In germline, CDR1 is SGHVS, CDR2 FQNEAQ. Trimming cost V 5 bases and J 0 bases, with 12 bases left between them. CDR3 protein: CASSPSDSSTDTQYF. The CDR3 DNA reads as TGTGCCAGCAGCCCCTCGGACAGTAGCACAGATACGCAGTATTTT.

This clone was counted once. V is TRBV11-3 and J is TRBJ2-7; 9 bases agree with TRBD1. Germline values: CDR1 SGHNT, CDR2 YENEEA. The CDR3 spans 16 residues. The trim removed 5 bases at V and 5 bases at J, leaving 13 bases unmatched. The CDR3 DNA reads as TGTGCCAGCAGCCCCGTTTTCGGGACAGGGTACCACGAGCAGTACTTC. Amino acids: CASSPVFGTGYHEQYF.

This clone has just one count. The chain is built from TRBV9 and TRBJ2-5; weak D call: TRBD2 (6 bases). The CDR3 contains 13 residues. The V end was cut by 6 bases, the J end by 5 bases, with 14 bases between. Germline V gene lookup returns CDR1 SGDLS and CDR2 YYNGEE. CDR3 in amino acids: CASNRGGGETQYF. The CDR3 nucleotides read TGTGCCAGCAACCGGGGAGGAGGGGAGACCCAGTACTTC.

The chain carries TRBV5-1 and TRBJ2-7; 11 bases line up with TRBD2. J lost 4 bases, V lost 0 bases, and 3 bases had no gene match. The CDR3 is 15 residues long. Germline CDR1 and CDR2: SGHRS and YFSETQ. Here the CDR3 DNA reads TGCGCCAGCAGCTTGGATAGCGGGAGGGCATACGAGCAGTACTTC. Protein product: CASSLDSGRAYEQYF.

This sequence joins TRBV21-1 and TRBJ2-7; no check of the table's D call, TRBD1, against the DNA was made. TRBV21-1 is labeled a pseudogene. The CDR3 is 17 residues long. In nucleotides, the CDR3 is TGTGCCAGCAGCCCCCCACATACGGGACAGGGGGCCTACGAGCAGTACTTC. Translating gives CASSPPHTGQGAYEQYF.

The DNA of the CDR3 is TGTGCCAGCAGTTTAGGGAGACAGGGGGCGAGTGGCTCCTACGAGCAGTACTTC. Its protein is CASSLGRQGASGSYEQYF. The V gene is TRBV27, the J gene TRBJ2-7; 10 positions agree with TRBD1. CDR3 length: 18 residues. Germline V lookup: CDR1 MNHEY, CDR2 SMNVEV (reference sequence). V lost 2 bases to trimming and J lost 0 bases; unmatched junction nucleotides: 10.

The V gene is TRBV19, the J gene TRBJ2-1; 7 bases align to TRBD1. V lost 7 bases to trimming and J lost 0 bases; unmatched junction nucleotides: 9. This CDR3 comprises 16 residues. Looked up from germline, CDR1 is LNHDA and CDR2 is SQIVND (reference sequence). The DNA for the CDR3 is TGTGCCAGTACTACCGACAGGGTGGGCTCCTACAATGAGCAGTTCTTC. Amino acids: CASTTDRVGSYNEQFF.

CDR3 coding DNA: TGTGCCAGCAGCCAAGCTGGGGACTCGACTAATGAAAAACTGTTTTTT. It codes for CASSQAGDSTNEKLFF. This sequence joins TRBV3-1 (or the pseudogene TRBV3-2) and TRBJ1-4, with a tentative D call TRBD1 (5 bases). CDR1 and CDR2 (germline): LGHDT, YNNKEL (reference sequence). The CDR3 runs 16 residues. The ends were cut back, 1 base at V and 2 bases at J, with 11 bases in the middle.

The chain is built from TRBV7-9 and TRBJ1-1, with D uncertain. From germline, CDR1 is SEHNR and CDR2 FQNEAQ (reference sequence). There are 12 residues in the CDR3. Trimming took off 6 bases at V and 7 bases at J, with 12 bases between the two ends. For the CDR3, the DNA is TGTGCCAGCAGTACCAACAGAGTTGAAGCTTTCTTT. Amino acids: CASSTNRVEAFF.

The gene calls are TRBV15 and TRBJ2-5; 12 bases match TRBD1. Germline trimming cut 3 bases from V and 4 bases from J; bases unmatched to any gene: 6. CDR1 LNHNV and CDR2 YYDKDF come from the germline V gene (reference sequence). CDR3 size: 16 residues. CDR3 residues: CATSRRGQGARETQYF. DNA for the CDR3: TGTGCCACCAGCAGGAGGGGACAGGGGGCGCGAGAGACCCAGTACTTC.

The genes are TRBV11-3 and TRBJ2-2, with a tentative D call TRBD2 (6 bases). This CDR3 comprises 14 residues. The germline V gene has CDR1 SGHNT and CDR2 YENEEA. The ends were cut back, 5 bases at V and 3 bases at J, with 10 bases in the middle. The DNA of the CDR3 is TGTGCCAGCAGCATCGGGGAGGACACCGGGGAGCTGTTTTTT. Translated, it gives CASSIGEDTGELFF. Looking up the rest from reference TRBV11-3 and TRBJ2-2 gives the full variable domain: EAGVVQSPRYKIIEKKQPVAFWCNPISGHNTLYWYLQNLGQGPELLIRYENEEAVDDSQLPKDRFSAERLKGVDSTLKIQPAELGDSAVYLCASSIGEDTGELFFGEGSRLTVL.

The genes are TRBV4-3 and TRBJ1-2; D unresolved. V shed 0 bases and J shed 7 bases, with 12 bases lying between them. The CDR3 runs 14 residues. The germline CDR1 and CDR2 sequences are LGHNA and YSLEER. This CDR3 is CASSQDEGEGGYTF. The CDR3 DNA is TGCGCCAGCAGCCAAGATGAGGGTGAGGGTGGCTACACCTTC.